The sequence of this T cell receptor beta chain was determined in a study of post-analysis software for immune sequencing data. Overall study results and limits: Comparison of patients with controls showed roughly five TRBV segments more frequent in patients, TRBV5-6, TRBV5-1 and TRBV20-1 among them. Samples made in the same batch grouped tightly together by F measure.

The sample holds many counts of this clonotype. The antigen is unknown. Unique molecular identifiers were built into the TCR beta cDNA libraries. Each sample of about 0.95 to 11 million input T cells yielded roughly 500,000 cDNA molecules, so each molecule approximated one T cell. Each CDR3 protein gets one entry after TCRdb re-called the PCR reads with MiXCR. The sample has about 500,000 distinct CDR3 sequences; approximately 45% are singletons. This CDR3 region has 17 residues. V was pared by 6 bases and J by 3 bases, with 14 bases of the junction left unmatched. Sequenced sample: blood. The chain employs TRBV12-3 or TRBV12-4 and TRBJ2-1; 7 nucleotides agree with TRBD2. This clonotype was obtained from a girl aged 5 to 17 with multiple sclerosis. The CDR3 DNA follows: TGTGCCAGCAGCGACCGGAGTTGGGGAGGGATCTACAATGAGCAGTTCTTC. This gives the protein CASSDRSWGGIYNEQFF.